This T cell receptor (beta chain) stems from a study of Graves' ophthalmopathy and Graves' hyperthyroidism. Study summary: No treatment had been given when peripheral blood was collected at initial diagnosis.

Clinical symptoms, serum thyroxine, TRAb, thyroid ultrasound and orbital computed tomography determined diagnosis. The PBMCs originated from more than 8 ml of fresh peripheral blood. The germline V gene encodes CDR1 DFQATT and CDR2 SNEGSKA (reference sequence). The CDR3 consists of 12 residues. V was trimmed by 5 bases and J by 3 bases, leaving 10 bases between them. From RNA, the CDR3 regions of TCR beta chains were amplified and sequenced. Second-round multiplex PCR came after a first-round RT-PCR that employed HTBI primers. MiXCR, run by TCRdb on the multiplex PCR reads, gives a single entry per CDR3 protein. The sample includes some 390,000 distinct CDR3 sequences, approximately 20% of them seen just once.

Source material: peripheral blood. The rearrangement uses TRBV20-1 and TRBJ1-1; possibly TRBD1 for D (5 bases). The clonotype was recovered from a woman between 18 and 29 years old with Graves' ophthalmopathy. CDR3 region: CSAHGHDTEAFF. CDR3 sequence (DNA): TGCAGTGCTCATGGACACGACACTGAAGCTTTCTTT.